The sequence of this T cell receptor (beta chain) was determined in a study of T-cell memory formation after mild COVID-19 (dated by TCRdb to the early 2020s). Concerning the study at large: Most TCR sequence clusters were specific to one of the two donors. In two donors, T-cell clones that expanded and contracted after mild COVID-19 were tracked by sequencing TCRalpha and TCRbeta repertoires over time. Two young, previously healthy adult volunteers, one female and one male, were included in the cohort. General conclusions and limits of the study: Contracting CD4+ clones turned up mainly in the CM and EM memory subsets, whereas EMRA was where CD8+ clones were enriched. Clones contracting from day 15 to 85 had balanced CD4/CD8 phenotypes, while a second wave expanding from day 15 to 37 was biased towards CD4+. Some responding clones were found in pre-infection memory, which suggests that pre-existing cross-reactive memory T cells took part in the SARS-CoV-2 response. SARS-CoV-2 specificity of the second-wave clones peaking on day 37 was not confirmed. The study included only a couple of mild cases, and larger cohorts that include severe cases with pre-infection samples were judged to be necessary.

The sequencing machine was an Illumina NovaSeq 6000. TCRalpha and TCRbeta cDNA libraries were constructed by 5'RACE with constant-segment primers, with sample barcodes and unique molecular identifiers being introduced. RNA was extracted from every sample with Trizol reagent. Library amplification was performed in two PCR steps, and a second sample barcode and Illumina TruSeq adapters were introduced in the second step. Sequencing of libraries was performed on an Illumina NovaSeq with 2 x 150 bp paired-end reads. As for the original processing: Reads were demultiplexed and collapsed into UMI-guided consensus sequences with migec v1.2.7. Using mixcr v2.1.11, UMI consensuses were aligned to TRA and TRB V and J templates and then assembled into clonotypes. A clonotype was counted as expanded or contracted only if both edgeR and NoisET called the change significant, with noise models trained on biological replicates. For edgeR calls, the thresholds were a false discovery rate-adjusted p below 0.01 and a log2 fold-change of 1. PCA with hierarchical clustering of max-normalized trajectories of the 1000 most abundant clonotypes was used as exploratory dynamics analysis. Separately sequenced CD4+ and CD8+ repertoires were used to assign the CD4 or CD8 phenotype of responding clones. TCRdb reworked the public reads: Q25 trimming with fastp, MiXCR clone assembly, productive beta chains retained. Merged by CDR3 protein, the rows form single entries marked with the most common genes and DNA. None of the V and J calls come from the authors' own analysis; TCRdb made them. The sample includes hundreds of thousands of distinct CDR3 sequences, with around 21% observed a single time. The biggest ten clones account for approximately 12% of the sample.

Ficoll-Paque density gradient centrifugation was the method used to isolate PBMCs. V drops 3 bases and J drops 8 bases, leaving 16 bases in between. The CDR3 contains 15 residues, cysteine and phenylalanine counted. The kept DNA is CDR3 alone, 45 bases in frame from the first base. Reading the germline V gene gives CDR1 KGHDR and CDR2 SFDVKD. This clonotype occurred a few times. Its antigen remains unidentified. No clone much larger than this one lies a single base away; base qualities are absent. Sequencing was carried out using PBMCs or a T cell subset sorted from them (not recorded which). The clonotype was recovered from an adult woman who had mild COVID-19 (a few samples of this study predate the infection). The sample titles of this study are shuffled in the database, so cell type and time point are left out; the donor was told from shared clones. The sequence joins TRBV24-1 to TRBJ2-1; a tentative D match to TRBD2 spans 6 bases. In nucleotides, the sequence is TGTGCCACCAGTGATCCCCGGGACTCCATCCATGAGCAGTTCTTC. The encoded protein is CATSDPRDSIHEQFF.